This entry features one TCR beta chain sequence. This sample is part of a study of blood T cell repertoires in COVID-19. Across the whole study: Collection of acute and convalescent COVID-19 samples took place in the United States, Italy and Spain.

The CDR3 contains 15 residues. Germline V gives CDR1 SGHRS, CDR2 YFSETQ. With 4 bases removed from V and 6 bases from J, the gap between germline ends came to 19 bases. How the authors handled the data: Amplified reference gene primers provided the basis for estimating nucleated cell counts. The table came from immunoSEQ multiplex PCR; TCRdb's copy has only in-frame clones and leaves some out. For V, J and clone size, that table is used; D and trimming come from the DNA. The sample holds roughly 300,000 clones, nearly 90% seen once. The recovered donors of Cohort 3 showed two negative PCRs, clearance, or symptom resolution.

This receptor was taken from a young woman who had recovered from COVID-19. Sequencing used PBMCs or T cells enriched from blood (not recorded which). The chain links TRBV5-1 to TRBJ1-2; D gene uncertain. Here the CDR3 reads CASSGGGTGADGYTF. Written as DNA, the CDR3 is TGCGCCAGCAGCGGAGGAGGCACGGGAGCGGATGGCTACACCTTC.